The T cell receptor (beta chain) under discussion was sequenced for a study of cytomegalovirus exposure and HLA in healthy donors. Only a few counts were recorded for this clone. As yet, its antigen is unknown. Researchers ran the PCR with 60 Vbeta and 13 Jbeta primers. Generated by immunoSEQ multiplex PCR, the TCRdb table keeps only in-frame clones and is missing some. The sample includes 180,000 or so clones, about 79% seen only once; the top ten take around 15%. Trimming cost V 0 bases and J 4 bases, with 12 bases left between them. From germline, CDR1 is MNHEY and CDR2 SMNVEV (reference sequence). This CDR3 is 15 amino acids long. Study-level points and caveats: TRBV6-2, TRBV6-3 and other indistinguishable V segments were excluded. A cluster of highly shared sequence variants was likely a sequencing artifact.

The sample consisted of PBMCs. The chain combines TRBV27 with TRBJ1-2; D may be TRBD1 (6 bases). The receptor was derived from a man aged 45-65 years in good health and CMV-seropositive. The CDR3 here is CASSLSLGQSYGYTF. The CDR3 DNA follows: TGTGCCAGCAGTTTATCCTTAGGACAGAGCTATGGCTACACCTTC.